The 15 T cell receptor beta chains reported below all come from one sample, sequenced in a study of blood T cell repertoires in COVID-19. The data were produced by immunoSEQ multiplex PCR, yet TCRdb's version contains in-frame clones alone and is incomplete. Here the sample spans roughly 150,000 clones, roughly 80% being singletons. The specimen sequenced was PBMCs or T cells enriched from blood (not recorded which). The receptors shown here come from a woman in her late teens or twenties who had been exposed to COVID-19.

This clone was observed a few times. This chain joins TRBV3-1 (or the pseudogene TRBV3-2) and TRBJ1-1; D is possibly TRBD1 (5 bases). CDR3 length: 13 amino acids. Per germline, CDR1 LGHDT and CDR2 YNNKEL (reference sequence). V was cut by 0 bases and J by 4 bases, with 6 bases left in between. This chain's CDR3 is CASSQEGRTEAFF. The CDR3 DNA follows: TGTGCCAGCAGCCAAGAGGGGCGCACTGAAGCTTTCTTT.

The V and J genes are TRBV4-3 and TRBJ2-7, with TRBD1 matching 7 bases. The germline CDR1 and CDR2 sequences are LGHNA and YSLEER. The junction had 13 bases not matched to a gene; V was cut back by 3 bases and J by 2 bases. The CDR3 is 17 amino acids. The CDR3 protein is CASSQATGTVIPYEQYF. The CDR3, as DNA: TGCGCCAGCAGCCAGGCGACCGGGACAGTTATACCCTACGAGCAGTACTTC.

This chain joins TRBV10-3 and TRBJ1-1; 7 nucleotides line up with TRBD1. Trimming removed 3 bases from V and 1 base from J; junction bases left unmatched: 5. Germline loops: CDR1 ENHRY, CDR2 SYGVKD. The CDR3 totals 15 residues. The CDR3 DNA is TGTGCCATCAGTGATAGCGGACAGGCGAACACTGAAGCTTTCTTT. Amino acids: CAISDSGQANTEAFF.

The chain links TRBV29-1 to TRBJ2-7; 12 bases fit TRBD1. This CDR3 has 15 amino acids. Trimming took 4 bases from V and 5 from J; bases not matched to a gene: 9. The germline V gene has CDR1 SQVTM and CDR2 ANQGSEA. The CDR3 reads CSVGVFGTGGHEQYF. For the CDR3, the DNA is TGCAGCGTTGGGGTCTTTGGGACAGGGGGCCACGAGCAGTACTTC.

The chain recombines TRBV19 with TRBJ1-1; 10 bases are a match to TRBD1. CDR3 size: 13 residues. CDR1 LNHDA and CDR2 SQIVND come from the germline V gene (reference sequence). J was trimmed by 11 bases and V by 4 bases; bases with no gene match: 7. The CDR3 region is CASSRQGATWAFF. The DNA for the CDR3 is TGTGCCAGTAGTAGACAGGGGGCTACGTGGGCTTTCTTT.

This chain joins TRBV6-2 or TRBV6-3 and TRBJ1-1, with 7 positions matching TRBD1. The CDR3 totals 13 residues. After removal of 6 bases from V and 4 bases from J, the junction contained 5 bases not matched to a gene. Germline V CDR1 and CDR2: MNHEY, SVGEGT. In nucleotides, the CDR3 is TGTGCCAGCAGCCTCCAGGGGGGCACTGAAGCTTTCTTT. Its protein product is CASSLQGGTEAFF.

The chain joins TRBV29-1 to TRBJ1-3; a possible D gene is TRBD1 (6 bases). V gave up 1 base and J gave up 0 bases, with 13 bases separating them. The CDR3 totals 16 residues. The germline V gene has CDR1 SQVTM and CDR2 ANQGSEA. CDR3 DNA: TGCAGCGTTGAAGGGGGGCAGTCTAGCTCTGGAAACACCATATATTTT. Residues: CSVEGGQSSSGNTIYF.

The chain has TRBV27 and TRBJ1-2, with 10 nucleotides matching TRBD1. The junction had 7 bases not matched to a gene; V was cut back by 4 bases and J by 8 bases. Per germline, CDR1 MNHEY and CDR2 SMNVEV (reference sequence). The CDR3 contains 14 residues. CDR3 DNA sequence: TGTGCCAGCAGTTCGAGGGGGACAGGGGAGGGCTACACCTTC. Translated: CASSSRGTGEGYTF.

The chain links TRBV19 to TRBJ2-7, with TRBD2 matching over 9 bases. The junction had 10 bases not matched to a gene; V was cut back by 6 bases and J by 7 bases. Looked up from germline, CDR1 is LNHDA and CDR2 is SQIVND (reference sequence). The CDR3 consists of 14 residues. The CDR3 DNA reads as TGTGCCAGTAGCCCGGCGGGAGGGACTGTGGAGCAGTACTTC. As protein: CASSPAGGTVEQYF.

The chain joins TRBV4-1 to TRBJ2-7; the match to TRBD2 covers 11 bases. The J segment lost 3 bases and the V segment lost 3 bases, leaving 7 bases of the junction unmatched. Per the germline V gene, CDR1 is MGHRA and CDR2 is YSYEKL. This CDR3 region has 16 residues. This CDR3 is CASSQSGLAGYYEQYF. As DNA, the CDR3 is TGCGCCAGCAGCCAGTCCGGACTAGCGGGTTACTACGAGCAGTACTTC.

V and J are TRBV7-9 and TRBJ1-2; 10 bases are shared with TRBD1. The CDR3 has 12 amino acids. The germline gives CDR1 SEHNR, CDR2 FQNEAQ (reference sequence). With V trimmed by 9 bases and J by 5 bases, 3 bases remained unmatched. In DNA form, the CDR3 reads TGTGCCAGTCGACAGGGGGCTTATGGCTACACCTTC. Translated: CASRQGAYGYTF.

The CDR3 protein is CASSVDPDRVTEAFF. Here the CDR3 DNA reads TGTGCCAGCAGCGTAGATCCCGACAGGGTCACTGAAGCTTTCTTT. The rearrangement uses TRBV9 and TRBJ1-1; 7 nucleotides match TRBD1. CDR1 and CDR2 from the germline V gene are SGDLS and YYNGEE. Trimming at V came to 0 bases and at J to 4 bases, leaving 6 bases not matched to a gene. The CDR3 is 15 residues long.

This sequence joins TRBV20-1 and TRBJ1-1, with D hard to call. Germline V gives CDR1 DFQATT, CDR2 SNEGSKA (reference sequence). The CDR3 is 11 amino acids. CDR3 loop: CRMTGNTEAFF. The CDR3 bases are TGCAGAATGACGGGGAACACTGAAGCTTTCTTT.

CDR3 sequence: CATGLDNYEQYF. In DNA, the CDR3 is TGTGCCACCGGACTCGACAACTACGAGCAGTACTTC. This rearrangement joins TRBV10-3 to TRBJ2-7; D possibly corresponds to TRBD2 (5 bases). V shed 10 bases and J shed 3 bases, with 13 bases lying between them. CDR1 ENHRY and CDR2 SYGVKD come from the germline V gene. CDR3 size: 12 residues.

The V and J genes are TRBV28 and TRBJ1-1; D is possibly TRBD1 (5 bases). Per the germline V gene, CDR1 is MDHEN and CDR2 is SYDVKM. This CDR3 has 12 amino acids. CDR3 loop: CAGGRRGTEAFF. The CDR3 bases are TGTGCTGGTGGACGGCGGGGGACTGAAGCTTTCTTT.